The clone carrying this T cell receptor beta chain was seen just once. Its cognate antigen is unknown. This entry comes from a study of OX40 agonist ivuxolimab in advanced cancers. Overall study context: The group had a mean age of roughly 56 years, ranged from 23 to 79, and was roughly 83% male. Overall study results and limits: CD8+ T cells were the subset that, on average, had more expanded clones than CD4+.

Some clones are missing from TCRdb's copy, which holds only in-frame ones; the method was immunoSEQ multiplex PCR. The sample contains more than 20,000 clones, about 85% of which appear only once. Trimming cost V 3 bases and J 5 bases; bases outside gene matches: 5. Germline CDR1 and CDR2: MNHEY and SMNVEV (reference sequence). The CDR3 consists of 15 residues. The sequences come from CD4+ or CD8+ T cells sorted from blood, collected in a trial of the OX40 agonist ivuxolimab. The V and J genes are TRBV27 and TRBJ2-2, with TRBD1 matching over 8 bases. This TCR came from an adult with an advanced solid tumor such as melanoma, head and neck, liver or kidney cancer. The CDR3 bases are TGTGCCAGCAGTTTCTGGCAGGGGGCTACCGGGGAGCTGTTTTTT. Amino acid sequence: CASSFWQGATGELFF.